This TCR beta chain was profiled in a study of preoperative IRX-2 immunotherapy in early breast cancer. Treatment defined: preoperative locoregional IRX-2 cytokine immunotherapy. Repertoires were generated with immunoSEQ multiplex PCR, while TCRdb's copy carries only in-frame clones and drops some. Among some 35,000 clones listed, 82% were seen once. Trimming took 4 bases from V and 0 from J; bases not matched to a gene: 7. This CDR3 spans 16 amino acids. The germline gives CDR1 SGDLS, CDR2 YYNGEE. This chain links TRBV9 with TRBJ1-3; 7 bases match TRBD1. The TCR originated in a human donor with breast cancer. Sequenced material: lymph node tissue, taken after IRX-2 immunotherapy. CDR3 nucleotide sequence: TGTGCCAGCAGCCTGAGCCGGGACAGCTCTGGAAACACCATATATTTT. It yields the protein CASSLSRDSSGNTIYF.